This TCR beta chain originates from a study of blood T cell repertoires in COVID-19. Looking at the study overall: The study drew acute and convalescent COVID-19 samples from the United States, Italy and Spain. Sample material is recorded as cDNA or gDNA derived from T cells, B-cell-depleted T cells, or PBMCs.

TCRdb keeps only in-frame clones here, not all; method: immunoSEQ multiplex PCR. The data contain 200,000 to 250,000 clones, almost 85% of them singletons. The V gene's germline CDR1 is SGHTA and CDR2 FQGNSA. The CDR3 has 16 residues. Trimming removed 1 base from V and 2 bases from J, with 13 bases in between. The source of this sequence is a woman in her seventies with COVID-19, enrolled during active disease. Source material: peripheral blood. The chain carries TRBV7-2 and TRBJ2-3, with D possibly TRBD1 on 5 matching bases. CDR3 residues: CASSLDGRANTDTQYF. CDR3 nucleotides: TGTGCCAGCAGCTTAGATGGCAGGGCTAACACAGATACGCAGTATTTT.